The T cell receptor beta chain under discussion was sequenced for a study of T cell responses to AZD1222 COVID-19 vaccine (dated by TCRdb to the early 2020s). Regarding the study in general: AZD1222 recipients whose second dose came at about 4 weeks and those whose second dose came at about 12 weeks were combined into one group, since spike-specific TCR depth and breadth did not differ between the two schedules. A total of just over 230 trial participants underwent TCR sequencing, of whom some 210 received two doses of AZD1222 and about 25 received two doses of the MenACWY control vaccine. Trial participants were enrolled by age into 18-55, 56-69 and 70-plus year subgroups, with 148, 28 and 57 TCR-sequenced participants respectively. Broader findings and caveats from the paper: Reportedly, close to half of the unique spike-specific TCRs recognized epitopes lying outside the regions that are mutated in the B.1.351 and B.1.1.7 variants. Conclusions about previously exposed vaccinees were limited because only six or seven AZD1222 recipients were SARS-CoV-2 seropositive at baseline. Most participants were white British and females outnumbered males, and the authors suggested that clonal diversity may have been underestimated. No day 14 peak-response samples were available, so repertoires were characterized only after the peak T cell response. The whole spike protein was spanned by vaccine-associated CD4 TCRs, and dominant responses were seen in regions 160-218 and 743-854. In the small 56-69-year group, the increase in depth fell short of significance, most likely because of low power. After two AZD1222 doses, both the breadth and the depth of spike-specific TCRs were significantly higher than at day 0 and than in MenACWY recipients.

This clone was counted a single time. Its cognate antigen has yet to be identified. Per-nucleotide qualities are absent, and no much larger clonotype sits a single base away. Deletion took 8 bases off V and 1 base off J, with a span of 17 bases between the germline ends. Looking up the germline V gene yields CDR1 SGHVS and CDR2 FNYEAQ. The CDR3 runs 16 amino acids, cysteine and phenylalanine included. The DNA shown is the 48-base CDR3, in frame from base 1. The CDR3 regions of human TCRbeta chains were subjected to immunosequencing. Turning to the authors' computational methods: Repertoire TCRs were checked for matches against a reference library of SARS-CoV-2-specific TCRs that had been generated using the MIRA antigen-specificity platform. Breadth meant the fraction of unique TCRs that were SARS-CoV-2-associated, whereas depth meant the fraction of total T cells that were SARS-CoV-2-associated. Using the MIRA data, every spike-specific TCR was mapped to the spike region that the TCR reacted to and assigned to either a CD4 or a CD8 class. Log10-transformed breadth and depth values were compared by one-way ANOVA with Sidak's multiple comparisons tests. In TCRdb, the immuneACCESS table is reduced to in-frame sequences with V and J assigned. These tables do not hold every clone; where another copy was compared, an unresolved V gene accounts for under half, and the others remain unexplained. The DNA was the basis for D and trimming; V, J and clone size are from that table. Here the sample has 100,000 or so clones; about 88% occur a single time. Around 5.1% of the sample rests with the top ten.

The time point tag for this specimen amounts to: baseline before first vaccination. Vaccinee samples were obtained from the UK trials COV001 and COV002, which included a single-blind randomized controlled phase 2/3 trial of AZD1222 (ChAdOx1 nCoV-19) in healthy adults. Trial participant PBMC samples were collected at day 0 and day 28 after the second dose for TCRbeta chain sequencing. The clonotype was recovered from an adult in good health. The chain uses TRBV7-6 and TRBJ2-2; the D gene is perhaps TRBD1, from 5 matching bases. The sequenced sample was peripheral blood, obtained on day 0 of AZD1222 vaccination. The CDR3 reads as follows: CASARKGLGNTGELFF. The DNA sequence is TGTGCCAGCGCTCGAAAGGGGCTGGGGAACACCGGGGAGCTGTTTTTT.